This entry lists 15 T cell receptor beta chains sequenced from one sample in a study of control samples from healthy donors and cancer patients. The repertoire was sequenced with immunoSEQ multiplex PCR; TCRdb's copy has only in-frame clones and lacks some. The sample contains 45,000 to 60,000 clones, around 95% of which appear only once. The sequenced material came from blood. The receptors were gathered from a man aged 30 to 39 in good health.

The V and J genes are TRBV6-2 or TRBV6-3 and TRBJ2-7; D tentatively fits TRBD1 or TRBD2 (5 bases each). Trimming removed 6 bases from V and 0 bases from J, with 18 bases in between. This CDR3 is 16 amino acids long. Germline loops: CDR1 MNHEY, CDR2 SVGEGT. For the CDR3, the DNA is TGTGCCAGCAGCCTCCCCGGGGCAGGCCGCTCCTACGAGCAGTACTTC. Translation: CASSLPGAGRSYEQYF.

To note about this clone: In the same sample, other DNA sequences code for this CDR3. CDR3 DNA sequence: TGTGCCAGTAGCCCCAGTGGTAGGATCTACGAGCAGTACTTC. This translates into CASSPSGRIYEQYF. The chain links TRBV19 to TRBJ2-7; D not certain. This CDR3 is built from 14 residues. From germline, CDR1 is LNHDA and CDR2 SQIVND (reference sequence). Trimming stripped 6 bases from V and 3 bases from J, with 15 bases between.

The chain recombines TRBV6-5 with TRBJ2-5, with D maybe TRBD2 (6 bases). Germline V CDR1 and CDR2: MNHEY, SVGAGI. The V end was cut by 2 bases, the J end by 5 bases, with 12 bases between. This CDR3 has 14 residues. CDR3 coding DNA: TGTGCCAGCAGTTACGGGAGGTGGTTGGAGACCCAGTACTTC. Translated, it gives CASSYGRWLETQYF.

This chain links TRBV10-2 with TRBJ1-2; D ambiguous. The length of the CDR3 is 13 residues. V shed 6 bases and J shed 3 bases, with 11 bases lying between them. In germline, CDR1 is WSHSY, CDR2 SAAADI. In nucleotides, the CDR3 is TGCGCCAGCAGCGACGCGAGCCACTATGGCTACACCTTC. Translating gives CASSDASHYGYTF.

The chain has TRBV4-3 and TRBJ1-2; TRBD1 might be the D (5 bases). V was pared by 1 base and J by 2 bases, with 11 bases between. The CDR3 consists of 15 residues. Germline assignment: CDR1 LGHNA and CDR2 YSLEER. CDR3 protein: CASSQAETDNYGYTF. The CDR3 nucleotides are TGCGCCAGCAGCCAAGCGGAGACAGACAACTATGGCTACACCTTC.

This rearrangement joins TRBV19 to TRBJ1-1; 7 bases are a match to TRBD1. The V and J ends lost 5 bases and 1 base, in that order; junction bases with no gene match: 7. This CDR3 region has 15 residues. Germline assignment: CDR1 LNHDA and CDR2 SQIVND (reference sequence). CDR3 protein: CASSHLGTANTEAFF. In DNA form, the CDR3 reads TGTGCCAGTAGTCATCTCGGGACAGCGAACACTGAAGCTTTCTTT.

The V call is TRBV9, the J call TRBJ1-2; D is undetermined. The V and J ends lost 0 bases and 5 bases respectively, with 8 bases between them. CDR3 length: 13 amino acids. CDR1 and CDR2 from the germline V gene are SGDLS and YYNGEE. The CDR3 nucleotides are TGTGCCAGCAGCGTAGCTTCCGGATATGGCTACACCTTC. Translation gives CASSVASGYGYTF.

In DNA form, the CDR3 reads TGTGCCAGTTCAGGGGGAAGCAATCAGCCCCAGCATTTT. It translates to CASSGGSNQPQHF. This chain joins TRBV12-3 or TRBV12-4 and TRBJ1-5, with 7 bases that match TRBD1. Germline trimming cut 9 bases from V and 1 base from J; bases unmatched to any gene: 3. The CDR3 totals 13 residues.

The chain uses TRBV18 and TRBJ2-5, with TRBD1 identical over 7 bases. V trimming: 4 bases; J trimming: 10 bases; junction bases outside the gene matches: 9. The germline V gene encodes CDR1 KGHSH and CDR2 LQKENI. The CDR3 covers 13 residues. The CDR3 region is CASSLDRVTSQYF. The DNA of the CDR3 is TGTGCCAGCTCACTCGACAGGGTTACCAGCCAGTACTTC.

The chain is built from TRBV21-1 and TRBJ1-5. TRBV21-1 counts as a pseudogene. The CDR3 contains 19 residues. In nucleotides, the CDR3 is TGTGCCAGCAGCGCGGCCCGGGAAGGCAGGACGGGCCGGGGACAGCCCCAGCATTTT. This sequence encodes CASSAAREGRTGRGQPQHF.

In its sample, this clone was seen once. The chain links TRBV6-9 to TRBJ2-2; the D is unclear. CDR3 size: 14 residues. CDR1 is MNHGY, CDR2 SVAAGI, per germline. Trimming shortened V by 4 bases and J by 1 base, and 7 bases separated the two germline ends. Here the CDR3 DNA reads TGTGCCAGCAGTTCCGAAAAGAACACCGGGGAGCTGTTTTTT. This sequence encodes CASSSEKNTGELFF.

This chain uses TRBV15 with TRBJ2-1; D is unresolved. Germline CDR1 LNHNV, CDR2 YYDKDF (reference sequence). The V and J ends lost 5 bases and 10 bases respectively, with 15 bases between them. The CDR3 contains 13 residues. The DNA of the CDR3 is TGTGCCACCAGCGGCGAAAGACGGATGGAGCAGTTCTTC. This encodes CATSGERRMEQFF.

The gene calls are TRBV27 and TRBJ2-1; D is undetermined. The CDR3 extends over 15 amino acids. Trimming pared 3 bases from V and 0 bases from J, leaving 9 bases between. Germline CDR1 MNHEY, CDR2 SMNVEV (reference sequence). CDR3 nucleotides: TGTGCCAGCAGTTTGGGCAGGAGCTCCTACAATGAGCAGTTCTTC. Protein sequence: CASSLGRSSYNEQFF.

The rearrangement joins TRBV5-8 to TRBJ2-7; 8 positions match TRBD1. Germline V CDR1 and CDR2: SGHTS, YDEGEE. V was pared by 4 bases and J by 0 bases, with 9 bases of the junction left unmatched. CDR3 size: 16 residues. The CDR3 DNA reads TGTGCCAGCAGCGTCTGGACAGGGCGTAGCTCCTACGAGCAGTACTTC. It codes for CASSVWTGRSSYEQYF.

The chain carries TRBV19 and TRBJ1-1; the D gene is possibly TRBD1 (5 bases). The germline V gene encodes CDR1 LNHDA and CDR2 SQIVND (reference sequence). The CDR3 is 15 amino acids. V was clipped by 2 bases and J by 1 base, with 11 bases between them. CDR3 DNA sequence: TGTGCCAGTAGTATAAGAGGGCAGGGGAACACTGAAGCTTTCTTT. It is translated as CASSIRGQGNTEAFF.